The TCR beta chain described here comes from a study of T cells in Graves' hyperthyroidism and ophthalmopathy. Background on the study: Blood was drawn when the patient was first diagnosed and still untreated. Study outcomes and limitations: A 13 V-J model separated ophthalmopathy from stable hyperthyroidism. Researchers found most expanded thyroid clonotypes above 0.001 in blood as well.

Concerning this clonotype itself: Its antigen is unidentified.

Lactation, pregnancy, other autoimmune disease or uncontrolled infection led to exclusion of patients. RNA transcripts yielded amplified TCR beta CDR3 regions. Carried out on the TCR CDR3, a first-round RT-PCR used the HTBI primer set. TCRdb independently ran MiXCR on the multiplex PCR reads; one entry per CDR3 protein. The table has 350,000 or so distinct CDR3 sequences, around a sixth seen once. The sequence was obtained from a woman in her 40s with Graves' ophthalmopathy. The sequenced sample consisted of blood.

The CDR3 here is CASSTSTGNYGYTF. CDR3 in DNA: TGTGCCAGCAGTACCTCGACAGGGAACTATGGCTACACCTTC. V gene TRBV28 combines with J gene TRBJ1-2; 7 bases map to TRBD1. V lost 5 bases and J lost 2; bases outside the gene matches: 5. Germline V gene data show CDR1 as MDHEN and CDR2 as SYDVKM. The CDR3 totals 14 residues.